This T cell receptor (beta chain) was recorded in a study of identical twins. A word on this clonotype: Its antigen is undetermined.

The study, taken as a whole, reports: There is a chance that invariant MAIT and iNKT cells partially muddied zero-insertion analyses.

Deletions cut 5 bases from V and 3 bases from J, with 11 bases between. The CDR3 spans 14 residues. Germline V gives CDR1 SGHVS, CDR2 FNYEAQ. TCRdb reprocessed the 5' RACE reads via MiXCR and lists one record per CDR3 protein. The table includes fewer than 450,000 distinct CDR3 sequences, approximately 8.8% detected once. Healthy Caucasian donors formed the entire cohort. The chain couples TRBV7-6 to TRBJ2-1, with a tentative D call TRBD1 (5 bases). This TCR derives from a woman between 50 and 59 years old in good health. Sequenced input: naive T cells sorted from blood. The CDR3 nucleotides are TGTGCCAGCAGCCCCTCCAGGGTCTACAATGAGCAGTTCTTC. Protein sequence: CASSPSRVYNEQFF.